This record concerns one TCR beta chain sequence. This sample stems from a study of low-dose radiotherapy and immunotherapy resistance in tumors. On the study more broadly: Cohort 2 received 1 Gy per fraction every two weeks, totaling 13 Gy over 26 weeks. Intravenous cyclophosphamide at 200 mg/m2 preceded radiation and immunotherapy by one day, every two weeks. Aspirin was taken orally at 300 mg daily by patients, and this continued for four cycles from cycle 1 day 1.

Primers targeting TRAV and TRBV primed first-strand cDNA, covering alpha and beta chains. A constant-region primer paired with the V-primer adapter amplified TCRs over about 19 PCR cycles. From the reads, TCRdb called clonotypes with MiXCR, one entry per CDR3 protein. The sample holds about 64,000 distinct CDR3 sequences, 26% seen once. CDR1 is SGHAT, CDR2 FQNNGV, per germline. V lost 5 bases and J lost 3, with 10 bases in between. This CDR3 spans 13 amino acids. Stated time point: before trial treatment. Donors were dosed with nivolumab and ipilimumab; they also received aspirin, low-dose cyclophosphamide and low-dose radiotherapy.

The chain combines TRBV11-2 with TRBJ2-5; D ambiguous. The sample here was PBMCs, taken before treatment. The clonotype comes from a male donor with rectosigmoid adenocarcinoma. The CDR3 nucleotides are TGTGCCAGCAGCCCCCGGACCAAAGAGACCCAGTACTTC. The encoded protein is CASSPRTKETQYF. Supplemented by reference TRBV11-2 and TRBJ2-5, the full variable domain reads EAGVAQSPRYKIIEKRQSVAFWCNPISGHATLYWYQQILGQGPKLLIQFQNNGVVDDSQLPKDRFSAERLKGVDSTLKIQPAKLEDSAVYLCASSPRTKETQYFGPGTRLLVL.